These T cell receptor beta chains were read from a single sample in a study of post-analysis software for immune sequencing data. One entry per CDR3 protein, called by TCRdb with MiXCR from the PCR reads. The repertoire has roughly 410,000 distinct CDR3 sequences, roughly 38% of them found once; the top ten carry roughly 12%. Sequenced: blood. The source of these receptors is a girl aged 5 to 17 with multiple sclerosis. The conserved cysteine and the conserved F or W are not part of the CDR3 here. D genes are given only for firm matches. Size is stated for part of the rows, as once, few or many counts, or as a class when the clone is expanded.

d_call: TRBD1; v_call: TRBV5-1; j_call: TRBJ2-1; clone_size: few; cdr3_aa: ASSLAGDSSYNEQF
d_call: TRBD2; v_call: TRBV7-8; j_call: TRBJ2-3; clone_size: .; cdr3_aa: ASSLPGGSTDTQY
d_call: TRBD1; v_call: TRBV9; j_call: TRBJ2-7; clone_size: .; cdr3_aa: ASSDGGQGAYEQY
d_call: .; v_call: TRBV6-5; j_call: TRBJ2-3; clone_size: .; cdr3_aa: ASSSSLGGLGGTDTQY
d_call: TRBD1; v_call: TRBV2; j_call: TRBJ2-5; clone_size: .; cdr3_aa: ASRTGQGQETQY
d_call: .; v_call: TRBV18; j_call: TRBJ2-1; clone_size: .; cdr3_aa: ASSPLGEEQF
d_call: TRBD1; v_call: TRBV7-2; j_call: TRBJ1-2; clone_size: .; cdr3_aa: ASSLETGSYGYT
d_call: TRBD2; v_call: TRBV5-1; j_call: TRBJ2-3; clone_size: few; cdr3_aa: ASSLGASGDSTDTQY
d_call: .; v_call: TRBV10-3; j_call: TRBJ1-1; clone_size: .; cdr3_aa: AISGQQENTEAF
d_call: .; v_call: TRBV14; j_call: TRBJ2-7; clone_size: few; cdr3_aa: ASSQYSVSYEQY
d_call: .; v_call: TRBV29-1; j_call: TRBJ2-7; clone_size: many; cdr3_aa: SVEEGRAYEQY
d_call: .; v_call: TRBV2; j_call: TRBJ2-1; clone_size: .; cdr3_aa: ASNGEGMPYNEQF
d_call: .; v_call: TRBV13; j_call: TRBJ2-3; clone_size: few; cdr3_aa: ASSPPCVPSTDTQY
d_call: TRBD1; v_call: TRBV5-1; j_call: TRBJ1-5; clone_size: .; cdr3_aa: ASSSTGEGNQPQH
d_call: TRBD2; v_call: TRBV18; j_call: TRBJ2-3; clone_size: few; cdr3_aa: ASSPPASGGSTDTQY
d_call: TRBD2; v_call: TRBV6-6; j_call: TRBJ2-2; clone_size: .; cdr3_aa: ASRAGVPNTGELF
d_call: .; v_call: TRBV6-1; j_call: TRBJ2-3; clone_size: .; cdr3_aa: ASSDPGGTSTDTQY
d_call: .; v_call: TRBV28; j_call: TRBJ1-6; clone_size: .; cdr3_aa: ASSLFPAGYLDSPLH
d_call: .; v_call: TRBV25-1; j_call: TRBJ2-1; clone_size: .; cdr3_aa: ASSDFQGISEQF
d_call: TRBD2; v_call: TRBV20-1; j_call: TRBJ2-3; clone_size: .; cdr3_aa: SASVAGITDTQY
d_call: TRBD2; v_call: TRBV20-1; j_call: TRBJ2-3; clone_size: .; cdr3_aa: SAASGGAVGTDTQY
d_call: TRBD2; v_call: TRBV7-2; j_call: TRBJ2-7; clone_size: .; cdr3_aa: ASSHEGGGALYEQY
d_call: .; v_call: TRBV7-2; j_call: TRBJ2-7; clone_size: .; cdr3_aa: ASSPLDSIWYEQY
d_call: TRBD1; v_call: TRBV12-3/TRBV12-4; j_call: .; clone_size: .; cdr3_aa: ASSPRQGTIHEQY
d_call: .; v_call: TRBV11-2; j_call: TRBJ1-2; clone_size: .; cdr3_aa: ASSPLTGARGNGYT
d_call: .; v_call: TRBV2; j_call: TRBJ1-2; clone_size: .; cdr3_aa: ASSFGQGGGYT